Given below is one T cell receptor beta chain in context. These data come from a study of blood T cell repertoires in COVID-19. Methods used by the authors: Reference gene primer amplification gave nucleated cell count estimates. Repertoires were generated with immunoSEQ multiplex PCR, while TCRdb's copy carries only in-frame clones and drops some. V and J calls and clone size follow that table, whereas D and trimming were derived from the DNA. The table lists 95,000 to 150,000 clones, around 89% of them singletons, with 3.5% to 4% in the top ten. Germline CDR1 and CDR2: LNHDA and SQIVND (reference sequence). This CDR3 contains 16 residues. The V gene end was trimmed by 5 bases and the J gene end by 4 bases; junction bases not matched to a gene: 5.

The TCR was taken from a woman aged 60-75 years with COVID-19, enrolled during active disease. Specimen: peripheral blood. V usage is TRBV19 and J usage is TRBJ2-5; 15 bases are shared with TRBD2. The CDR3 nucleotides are TGTGCCAGTAGTGTGGGACTAGCGGGGGGTCGAGAGACCCAGTACTTC. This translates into CASSVGLAGGRETQYF.